Described below is a single T cell receptor beta chain sequence and its context. This entry comes from a study of blood T cells in healthy people across ages. The second PCR ran roughly 6 to 11 cycles with a sample-barcoded 5' primer and J-beta primers. TCRdb processed the 5' RACE reads anew with MiXCR; each CDR3 protein has one entry. The top ten clones hold about 21% of a sample with around 1,900,000 distinct CDR3 sequences, approximately 40% of them seen once. Germline V CDR1 and CDR2: MNHNS, SASEGT. CDR3 size: 13 residues. Unmatched junction bases numbered 8, after V lost 11 bases and J lost 9 bases. The authors extracted at least 6 micrograms of total RNA per sample.

V usage is TRBV6-1 and J usage is TRBJ1-6, with 9 bases identical to TRBD1. Input material: blood. The sequence came from a human donor in good health. The CDR3 spells CASRETGGSPLHF. The CDR3 DNA is TGTGCCTCCCGGGAGACAGGGGGTTCACCCCTCCACTTT.